This T cell receptor beta chain stems from a study of blood T cells in healthy people across ages. At the level of the study: About one barcoded beta molecule per two T cells was the capture yield of template switching.

V shed 3 bases and J 4 bases; nucleotides not matched to a gene: 17. CDR3 size: 18 residues. Per germline, CDR1 MDHEN and CDR2 SYDVKM. This clonotype appeared a single time. Its specificity is not known. Study-wide findings and caveats: Roughly linearly, TCR beta diversity per million T cells fell as age increased.

Alongside a J-beta primer mix, a sample-barcoded 5' primer served in a second PCR lasting about 7 to 11 cycles. In TCRdb, the 5' RACE reads were re-called with MiXCR into one record per CDR3 protein. This table holds some 1.4 million distinct CDR3 sequences, around 39% found once. This sequence joins TRBV28 and TRBJ2-7, with 8 bases aligning to TRBD1. The sequencing input was blood. The clonotype comes from a woman between 18 and 29 years old in good health. The CDR3 DNA is TGTGCCAGCAGTTTGCCTCGAACGGGGACAGGTGCGGCGTACGAGCAGTACTTC. Its translation is CASSLPRTGTGAAYEQYF.